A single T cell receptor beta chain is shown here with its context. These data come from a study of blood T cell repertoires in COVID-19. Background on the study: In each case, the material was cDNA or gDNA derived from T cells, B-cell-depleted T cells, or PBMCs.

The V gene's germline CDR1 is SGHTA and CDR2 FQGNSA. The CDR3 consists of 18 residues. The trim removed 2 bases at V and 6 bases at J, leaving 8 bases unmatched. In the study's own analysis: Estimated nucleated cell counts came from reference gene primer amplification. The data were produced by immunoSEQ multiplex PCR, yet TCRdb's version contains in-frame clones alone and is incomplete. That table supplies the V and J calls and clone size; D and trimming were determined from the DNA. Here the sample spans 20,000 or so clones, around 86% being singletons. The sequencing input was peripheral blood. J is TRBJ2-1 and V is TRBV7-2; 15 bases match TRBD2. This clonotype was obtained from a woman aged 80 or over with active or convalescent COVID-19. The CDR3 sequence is CASSLYGTSGGFSNEQFF. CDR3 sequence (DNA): TGTGCCAGCAGCTTATACGGGACTAGCGGGGGGTTCTCCAATGAGCAGTTCTTC.